This T cell receptor (beta chain) derives from a study of T cells after somatic rescue of genetic block. Germline V CDR1 and CDR2: LNHDA, SQIVND (reference sequence). CDR3 length: 12 residues. J gave up 4 bases and V 7 bases, and 2 bases lay outside the gene matches. Repertoires were generated with immunoSEQ multiplex PCR, while TCRdb's copy carries only in-frame clones and drops some. The data show 80,000 to 100,000 clones, with around 90% seen just once and more than 1.5% held by the top ten. The TCR originated in a woman between 18 and 29 years old. The sequenced material came from peripheral blood mononuclear cells (PBMCs). This chain links TRBV19 with TRBJ2-5; 8 nucleotides agree with TRBD2. The CDR3 here is CASKAGGETQYF. The CDR3 DNA sequence: TGTGCCAGTAAGGCGGGAGGAGAGACCCAGTACTTC. Using reference TRBV19 and TRBJ2-5 for the parts outside the CDR3, the full variable domain is DGGITQSPKYLFRKEGQNVTLSCEQNLNHDAMYWYRQDPGQGLRLIYYSQIVNDFQKGDIAEGYSVSREKKESFPLTVTSAQKNPTAFYLCASKAGGETQYFGPGTRLLVL.